These 9 T cell receptor beta chains were all obtained from the same sample, sequenced in a study of blood T cell repertoires in COVID-19. Using immunoSEQ multiplex PCR, the repertoire was profiled, and TCRdb retains in-frame clones only, with some absent. The sample consists of approximately 220,000 clones, around 87% of them appearing once. Sequencing was done on a sample of PBMCs or T cells enriched from blood (not recorded which). All receptors come from a woman younger than 35 in a cohort exposed to, infected with or recovered from COVID-19 (not recorded which).

Points on this clone: This sample also contains other DNA sequences that code for the same CDR3. The chain has TRBV30 and TRBJ2-7; unclear D gene. Trimming pared 1 base from V and 3 bases from J, leaving 4 bases between. This CDR3 has 11 residues. Germline V gene lookup returns CDR1 GTSNPN and CDR2 SVGIG (reference sequence). The CDR3 DNA reads as TGTGCCTGGAGTGCCGGCTACGAGCAGTACTTC. Its protein product is CAWSAGYEQYF.

This clone was seen once. The chain joins TRBV5-6 to TRBJ2-1; no firm D call. CDR3 length: 11 residues. CDR1 and CDR2 (germline): SGHDT, YYEEEE. Trimming removed 3 bases from V and 7 bases from J, with 5 bases in between. CDR3 residues: CASSSFNEQFF. The CDR3 DNA follows: TGTGCCAGCAGCTCTTTTAATGAGCAGTTCTTC.

This clone was picked up one time. The chain is built from TRBV2 and TRBJ1-1; D possibly corresponds to TRBD1 (5 bases). Germline CDR1 and CDR2: SNHLY and FYNNEI. V dropped 7 bases and J dropped 4 bases, with 10 bases sitting between them. The CDR3 loop spans 12 amino acids. The CDR3: CASTPRGTEAFF. The CDR3 DNA reads TGTGCCAGCACTCCTAGGGGCACTGAAGCTTTCTTT.

The J gene is TRBJ1-2, the V gene TRBV21-1; whether TRBD1, the table's D call, matches the DNA was not checked. TRBV21-1 counts as a pseudogene. This CDR3 is 11 amino acids long. The CDR3 DNA reads as TGTGCCAGCCAGGTAAACTATGGCTACACCTTC. Amino acids: CASQVNYGYTF.

This chain joins TRBV7-8 and TRBJ1-6, with 7 bases that match TRBD1. The germline V gene encodes CDR1 SGHVS and CDR2 FQNEAQ. V shed 6 bases, J shed 0 bases, and the junction held 11 bases outside the gene matches. The CDR3 consists of 18 residues. The DNA for the CDR3 is TGTGCCAGCAGACCCTGGGACAGCCAAAGCTCCTATAATTCACCCCTCCACTTT. Translation gives CASRPWDSQSSYNSPLHF.

The CDR3 DNA reads TGTGCCAGCAGATTTGGGACAGGGGACTATGGCTACACCTTC. Protein: CASRFGTGDYGYTF. The V call is TRBV27, the J call TRBJ1-2; 10 nucleotides match TRBD1. CDR3 length equals 14 residues. V lost 6 bases and J lost 3; bases outside the gene matches: 4. The germline V gene has CDR1 MNHEY and CDR2 SMNVEV (reference sequence).

V and J are TRBV5-4 and TRBJ2-1, with a weak D call TRBD1 (5 bases). Between the trimmed V and J ends, which lost 4 bases and 4 bases, there was a span of 15 bases. CDR1 and CDR2 from the germline V gene are SGHNT and YYREEE (reference sequence). This CDR3 has 15 residues. In nucleotides, the CDR3 is TGTGCCAGCAGCCCTCGAGTGGGGCTATACAATGAGCAGTTCTTC. Amino acid sequence: CASSPRVGLYNEQFF.

V and J are TRBV18 and TRBJ1-3; perhaps TRBD1 as D (6 bases). V dropped 6 bases and J dropped 2 bases, with 20 bases sitting between them. CDR3 length: 17 residues. Germline V gene lookup returns CDR1 KGHSH and CDR2 LQKENI. CDR3 amino acids: CASSRVTGLPTGNTIYF. In nucleotides, the CDR3 is TGTGCCAGCTCTCGCGTCACAGGGCTTCCAACTGGAAACACCATATATTTT.

The V and J genes are TRBV3-1 (or the pseudogene TRBV3-2) and TRBJ1-2; 7 bases align to TRBD1. Germline V CDR1 and CDR2: LGHDT, YNNKEL (reference sequence). The CDR3 length is 14 residues. J was trimmed by 3 bases and V by 4 bases; bases with no gene match: 5. The CDR3 spells CASSPRGEYYGYTF. The CDR3 nucleotides read TGTGCCAGCAGCCCCAGGGGGGAATACTATGGCTACACCTTC.